The TCR beta chain under discussion was sequenced for a study of graft-versus-host responses after intestinal transplantation. Study conclusions and caveats: Early post-transplant declines in HvG were associated with peak levels of circulating GvH clones.

Measured with immunoSEQ multiplex PCR; TCRdb has only the in-frame clones, and not every one. The sample consists of roughly 5,000 clones, approximately 30% of them appearing once. This clonotype originated in a human patient who received an intestinal transplant. The input for sequencing was alloreactive CD4+ T cells from a mixed lymphocyte reaction culture, taken before intestinal transplant. Subset noted: CFSE-low proliferating T cells sorted from roughly 6-day pre-transplant mixed lymphocyte reaction (GvH or HvG direction).

In DNA, the CDR3 is TGTGCCAGCACGCGAGTCCTAAGTTCTTCCGAGCAGTACTTC. Amino acids: CASTRVLSSSEQYF. The chain joins TRBV6-5 to TRBJ2-7; D gene unclear. The germline V gene has CDR1 MNHEY and CDR2 SVGAGI. The V end was cut by 7 bases, the J end by 6 bases, with 19 bases between. The CDR3 loop spans 14 amino acids.